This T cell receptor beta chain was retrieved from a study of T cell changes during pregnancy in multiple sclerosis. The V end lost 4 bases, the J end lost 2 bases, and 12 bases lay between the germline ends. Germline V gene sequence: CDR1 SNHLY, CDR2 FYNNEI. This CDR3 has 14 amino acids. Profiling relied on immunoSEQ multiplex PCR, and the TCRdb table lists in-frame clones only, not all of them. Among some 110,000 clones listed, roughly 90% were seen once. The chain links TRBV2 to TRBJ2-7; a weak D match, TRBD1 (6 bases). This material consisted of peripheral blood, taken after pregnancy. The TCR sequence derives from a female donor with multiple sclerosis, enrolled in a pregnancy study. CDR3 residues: CASSVRGQTYEQYF. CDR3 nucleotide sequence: TGTGCCAGCAGTGTGAGGGGACAAACCTACGAGCAGTACTTC.